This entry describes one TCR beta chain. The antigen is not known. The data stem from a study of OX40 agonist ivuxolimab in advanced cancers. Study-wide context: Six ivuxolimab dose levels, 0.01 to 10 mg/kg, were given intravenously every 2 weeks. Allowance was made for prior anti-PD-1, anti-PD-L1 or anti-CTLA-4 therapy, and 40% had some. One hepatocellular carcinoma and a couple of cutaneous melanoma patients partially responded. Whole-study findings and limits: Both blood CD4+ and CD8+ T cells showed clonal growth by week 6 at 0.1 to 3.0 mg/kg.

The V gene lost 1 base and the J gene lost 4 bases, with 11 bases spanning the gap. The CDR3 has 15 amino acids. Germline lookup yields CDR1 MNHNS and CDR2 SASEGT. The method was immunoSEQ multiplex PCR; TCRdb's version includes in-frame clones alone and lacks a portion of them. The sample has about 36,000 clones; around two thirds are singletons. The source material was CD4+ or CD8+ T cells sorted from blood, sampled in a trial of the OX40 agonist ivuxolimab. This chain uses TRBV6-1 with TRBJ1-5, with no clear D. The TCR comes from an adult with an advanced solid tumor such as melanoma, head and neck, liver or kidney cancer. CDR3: CASSEVNGWNQPQHF. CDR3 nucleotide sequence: TGTGCCAGCAGTGAAGTGAATGGTTGGAATCAGCCCCAGCATTTT.